The TCR beta chain under discussion was sequenced for a study of T-cell reconstitution after alpha-beta-depleted transplantation in children. Study results and caveats: T-cell numbers and diversity one year post-transplant derived largely from freshly generated T cells. The origin of alpha-beta T cells about two months after transplant was reportedly several hundred expanded graft clones. For some patients, TCRbeta diversity was high at day 60 because of recipient T cells and thymic progenitors that survived.

In regard to this clonotype: Its antigen remains unknown.

Germline lookup yields CDR1 SGHAT and CDR2 FQNNGV. The CDR3 covers 14 residues. V lost 5 bases and J lost 6, with 15 bases in between. Preparation of the TCRbeta library involved a method that used unique molecular identifiers. Each CDR3 protein gets one entry after TCRdb re-called the PCR reads with MiXCR. The sample contains about 98,000 distinct CDR3 sequences, under 25% of which appear only once. This chain links TRBV11-2 with TRBJ2-3, with D possibly TRBD1 on 6 matching bases. The TCR was taken from a boy between 2 and 15 years old with acute lymphoblastic leukemia, due to receive a stem cell transplant. The material was PBMCs, obtained before TCRalphabeta/CD19-depleted stem cell transplant. CDR3 amino acids: CASSIQGFADTQYF. CDR3 bases: TGTGCCAGCAGCATACAGGGTTTTGCGGATACGCAGTATTTT.